The clone carrying this T cell receptor beta chain was found a few times. In TCRdb, the RT-PCR reads were re-called with MiXCR into one record per CDR3 protein. The sample yields 700,000 to 800,000 distinct CDR3 sequences, approximately 18% seen once. The CDR3 consists of 15 residues. J lost 0 bases, V lost 6 bases, and 6 bases had no gene match. Germline-derived CDR1 and CDR2 are SQVTM and ANQGSEA. These data belong to a study of response to subunit inactivated influenza vaccine. The sequenced sample was PBMCs from blood, obtained 4 to 6 days after vaccination. The TCR was taken from a man in his fifties or sixties who received an inactivated influenza vaccine. The genes are TRBV29-1 and TRBJ2-3, with 10 bases lining up with TRBD2. The CDR3 coding sequence is TGCAGCGTCAGCGTAGCGGGAGGAAGCACAGATACGCAGTATTTT. Amino acid sequence: CSVSVAGGSTDTQYF.